The TCR beta chain described here comes from a study of neurological immune-mediated disorders. On the study more broadly: Of the approximately 35 patients with multiple sclerosis, some 31 had relapsing-remitting MS, whereas the remaining 3 had secondary progressive MS.

In every sequencing run, more than 170 million TCR-beta sequences were generated from 15-18 subjects. In TCRdb, the 5' RACE reads were re-called with MiXCR into one record per CDR3 protein. The table shows 52,000 or so distinct CDR3 sequences, with under 4.5% occurring only once. General study results and limits: When the repertoires were sorted by phylogenetic grouping, those of 18 of 34 multiple sclerosis patients ended up in one related-CDR3 cluster, a possible signature. Subjects shared no identical expanded-clone CDR3 amino acid sequences, suggesting private TCR-beta repertoires in all groups.

This CDR3 comprises 15 residues. The ends lost 4 bases at V and 3 bases at J; junction bases unmatched: 10. The germline CDR1 and CDR2 sequences are SGHRS and YFSETQ. This clonotype was detected many times. What it binds is not known. The receptor was isolated from a woman between 40 and 50 years old with multiple sclerosis. The sequenced sample consisted of CD4+ T cells from blood. The chain couples TRBV5-1 to TRBJ2-7; TRBD2 aligns across 7 bases. The CDR3 nucleotides read TGCGCCAGCAGCCCCCGGGGCGCGGGGGTCTACGAGCAGTACTTC. Amino acid sequence: CASSPRGAGVYEQYF.